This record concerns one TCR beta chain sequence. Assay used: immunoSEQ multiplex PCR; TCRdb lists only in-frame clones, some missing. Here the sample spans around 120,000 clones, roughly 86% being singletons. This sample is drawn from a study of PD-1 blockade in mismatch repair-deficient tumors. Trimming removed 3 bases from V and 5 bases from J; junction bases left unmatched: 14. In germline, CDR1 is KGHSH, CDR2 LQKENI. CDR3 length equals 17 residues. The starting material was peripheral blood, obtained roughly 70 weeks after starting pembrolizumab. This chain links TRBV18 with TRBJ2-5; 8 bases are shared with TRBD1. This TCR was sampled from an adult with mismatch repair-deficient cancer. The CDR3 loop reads CASSPLIGQGKEETQYF. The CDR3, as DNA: TGTGCCAGCTCACCCCTGATAGGACAGGGAAAGGAGGAGACCCAGTACTTC.